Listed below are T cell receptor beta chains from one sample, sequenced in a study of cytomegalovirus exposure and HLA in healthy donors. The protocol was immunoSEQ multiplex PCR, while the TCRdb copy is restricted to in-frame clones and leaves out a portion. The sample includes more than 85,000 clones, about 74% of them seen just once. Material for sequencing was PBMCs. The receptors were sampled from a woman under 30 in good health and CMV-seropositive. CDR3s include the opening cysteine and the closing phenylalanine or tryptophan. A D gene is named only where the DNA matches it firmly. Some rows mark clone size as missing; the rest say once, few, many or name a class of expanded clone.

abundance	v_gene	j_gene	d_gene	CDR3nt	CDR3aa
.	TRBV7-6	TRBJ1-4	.	TGTGCCAGCAGCCCAGTCAGGGGATGGAATGAAAAACTGTTTTTT	CASSPVRGWNEKLFF
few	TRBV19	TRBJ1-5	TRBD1	TGTGCCAGTAGAGGGGGACAGTTTAATCAGCCCCAGCATTTT	CASRGGQFNQPQHF
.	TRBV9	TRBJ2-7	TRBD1	TGTGCCAGCAGCGTAGAACAGGGGTACGAGCAGTACTTC	CASSVEQGYEQYF
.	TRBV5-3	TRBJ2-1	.	TGTGCCAGAAGCTTGGTTTCGAGCAGGTCGACCTACAATGAGCAGTTCTTC	CARSLVSSRSTYNEQFF
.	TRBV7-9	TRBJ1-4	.	TGTGCCAGCAGCTCCCTTGTGGGGAGGGATGAAAAACTGTTTTTT	CASSSLVGRDEKLFF
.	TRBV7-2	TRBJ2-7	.	TGTGCCAGCAGCTTAGCCGCAGCGGGTCCCTCCTACGAGCAGTACTTC	CASSLAAAGPSYEQYF
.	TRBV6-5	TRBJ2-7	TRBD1	TGTGCCAGCAGGGGGACAGGGGGACTCGAGCAGTACTTC	CASRGTGGLEQYF
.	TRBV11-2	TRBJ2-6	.	TGTGCCAGCAGCCGGGGCAGGGGGGCTGGGGCCAACGTCCTGACTTTC	CASSRGRGAGANVLTF
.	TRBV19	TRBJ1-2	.	TGTGCCAGTAGTTCGGGTTATGTTGTCGGCTACACCTTC	CASSSGYVVGYTF
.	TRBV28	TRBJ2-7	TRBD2	TGTGCCAGCAGTTCCCCCGGGGAGCGGGGATCCTACGAGCAGTACTTC	CASSSPGERGSYEQYF
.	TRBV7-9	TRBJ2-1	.	TGTGCCAGCAGCTTAGCCGGGAACTCCTACAATGAGCAGTTCTTC	CASSLAGNSYNEQFF
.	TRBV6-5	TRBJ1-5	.	TGTGCCAGCAGTCCGCGGCGAACCCACCAGCCCCAGCATTTT	CASSPRRTHQPQHF
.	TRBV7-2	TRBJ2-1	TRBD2	TGTGCCAGCAGCCGCAGCGGGACGGTCAATGAGCAGTTCTTC	CASSRSGTVNEQFF
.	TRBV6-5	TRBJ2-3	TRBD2	TGTGCCAGCGTTGCGGGGGGCGGAGATACGCAGTATTTT	CASVAGGGDTQYF
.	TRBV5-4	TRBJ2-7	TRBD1	TGTGCCAGCAGCCCGGCCCCTACTACAGGGGGGAAAGACGAGCAGTACTTC	CASSPAPTTGGKDEQYF
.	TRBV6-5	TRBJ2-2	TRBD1	TGTGCCAGCAAGCGACAGGGGGACGCCGGGGAGCTGTTTTTT	CASKRQGDAGELFF